Sequencing of this T cell receptor (beta chain) was carried out in a study of blood T cell repertoires in COVID-19 (dated by TCRdb to about 2020). Context from the whole study: Samples covering the acute and convalescent phases of COVID-19 were provided by collaborators in the United States, Italy and Spain. The material from the prospective study consisted of cDNA or gDNA derived from T cells, B-cell-depleted T cells, or PBMCs. Deeply sampled blood TCRbeta repertoires from subjects exposed to, actively infected with, or recovered from COVID-19 were included in the dataset. The repertoires were released in a freely available public database intended as a resource for research on the immune response to SARS-CoV-2. Samples came from the ongoing ImmuneRACE study (first 160 participants) plus 1,254 subjects from 6 global collaborators. The sample metadata nearly always contained a de-identified subject ID, COVID-19 status, age in years and sex. Where available, HLA class I and class II types were obtained from metadata supplied by the sample provider rather than from assay-based typing. What the work shows at the level of the full study, not this receptor alone: How much clinical and demographic metadata was included differed by source and by participant, and the metadata was provided uncurated.

Of note for this clone: Its antigen is unknown. No clone much larger than this one lies a single base away; base qualities are absent.

CDR1 GTSNPN and CDR2 SVGIG were looked up in the germline V gene (reference sequence). Germline trimming amounts to 0 bases on V and 3 bases on J, with 10 as the count of junction bases outside the gene matches. There are 17 amino acids in the CDR3, from cysteine to phenylalanine inclusive. The DNA shown is the 51-base CDR3, in frame from base 1. One collaborating source in Seattle enrolled patients while the patients were actively infected and followed the patients over time throughout the course of disease. Whole blood was collected in K2EDTA tubes by collaborating institutions according to the institutions' own protocols. Collaborator samples were shipped for TCRbeta analysis as frozen whole blood, isolated PBMCs, or DNA extracted from either sample type. TCRbeta CDR3 regions were amplified from genomic DNA using the immunoSEQ Assay, a bias-controlled multiplex PCR. The paper's processing steps were these. The number of nucleated cells in each sample was estimated from the amplification of reference gene primers within the assay. To quantify the absolute abundance of each unique TCRbeta CDR3 rearrangement, sequence reads were collapsed and filtered. Productive Simpson clonality was computed per sample as the square root of Simpson's diversity index over productive rearrangements. As stored in TCRdb, this immuneACCESS dataset retains in-frame rearrangements with V and J assigned. A fraction of the clones does not appear; measured against another copy, unresolved V genes explain less than half of the discrepancy, and the remainder lacks a known reason. V and J calls and clone size follow that table, whereas D and trimming were derived from the DNA. The sample table records fewer than 65,000 clones; 75% to 90% of these occur just once. The top ten hold 18% of the sample.

The receptor was derived from a woman in her fifties or sixties with COVID-19, enrolled during active disease. The chain employs TRBV30 and TRBJ1-4, with 7 central nucleotides matching TRBD1. Material: peripheral blood. The nucleotide sequence is TGTGCCTGGAGTGTTGGCGTCAGGGGGGACGCTAATGAAAAACTGTTTTTT. It encodes CAWSVGVRGDANEKLFF.